This entry lists 16 T cell receptor beta chains sequenced from one sample in a study of blood T cell repertoires in COVID-19. Repertoires were generated with immunoSEQ multiplex PCR, while TCRdb's copy carries only in-frame clones and drops some. The table has some 500,000 clones, around 87% seen once. The sample taken for sequencing was PBMCs or T cells enriched from blood (not recorded which). The source is a woman in her 40s who had recovered from COVID-19.

This rearrangement joins TRBV13 to TRBJ1-6; 8 bases agree with TRBD1. The CDR3 runs 15 residues. CDR1 and CDR2 (germline): PRHDT, FYEKMQ (reference sequence). With V trimmed by 4 bases and J by 5 bases, 4 bases remained unmatched. CDR3 in amino acids: CASSWTGSHNSPLHF. CDR3 bases: TGTGCCAGCAGCTGGACAGGGAGCCATAATTCACCCCTCCACTTT.

The gene calls are TRBV7-9 and TRBJ1-3; 7 bases align to TRBD1. The CDR3 is 15 amino acids. Germline values: CDR1 SEHNR, CDR2 FQNEAQ (reference sequence). The junction had 9 bases not matched to a gene; V was cut back by 7 bases and J by 3 bases. CDR3 amino acids: CASTAGGGFGNTIYF. The CDR3 region has the DNA TGTGCCAGCACCGCGGGAGGGGGCTTTGGAAACACCATATATTTT.

This chain joins TRBV3-1 (or the pseudogene TRBV3-2) and TRBJ1-1; 7 positions agree with TRBD1. V lost 3 bases to trimming and J lost 4 bases; unmatched junction nucleotides: 5. Germline CDR1 and CDR2: LGHDT and YNNKEL (reference sequence). The CDR3 extends over 14 amino acids. The CDR3 loop is CASSQTGTGTEAFF. For the CDR3, the DNA is TGTGCCAGCAGCCAGACAGGGACGGGCACTGAAGCTTTCTTT.

This clone was seen a single time. The chain is built from TRBV10-2 and TRBJ1-2, with TRBD1 matching 10 bases. V lost 5 bases and J lost 5; bases outside the gene matches: 17. This CDR3 contains 18 residues. Germline V lookup: CDR1 WSHSY, CDR2 SAAADI. The CDR3 loop is CASSHTLRTGGTLYGYTF. The CDR3 DNA follows: TGCGCCAGCAGTCACACCCTTCGGACAGGGGGGACGTTATATGGCTACACCTTC.

The V call is TRBV2, the J call TRBJ2-3; 8 nucleotides match TRBD1. This CDR3 contains 14 residues. V lost 10 bases to trimming and J lost 2 bases; unmatched junction nucleotides: 8. The germline V gene has CDR1 SNHLY and CDR2 FYNNEI. The CDR3 nucleotides are TGTGCCACAGGGGGCCGGGATTCCACAGATACGCAGTATTTT. Translation gives CATGGRDSTDTQYF. Together with reference TRBV2 and TRBJ2-3, the CDR3 gives the full variable domain: EPEVTQTPSHQVTQMGQEVILRCVPISNHLYFYWYRQILGQKVEFLVSFYNNEISEKSEIFDDQFSVERPDGSNFTLKIRSTKLEDSAMYFCATGGRDSTDTQYFGPGTRLTVL.

This chain connects TRBV4-1 to TRBJ1-1, with D possibly matching TRBD1 (5 bases). Trimming pared 6 bases from V and 0 bases from J, leaving 8 bases between. This CDR3 spans 13 amino acids. Germline V gene data show CDR1 as MGHRA and CDR2 as YSYEKL. CDR3 nucleotides: TGCGCCAGCAGTACGACAGTGAACACTGAAGCTTTCTTT. Its protein is CASSTTVNTEAFF.

The gene calls are TRBV11-2 and TRBJ2-7, with a weak D call TRBD1 (6 bases). Trimming stripped 1 base from V and 5 bases from J, with 18 bases between. Germline CDR1 SGHAT, CDR2 FQNNGV. CDR3 length: 16 amino acids. The CDR3 protein is CASSLVTGRSVDEQYF. The CDR3 coding sequence is TGTGCCAGCAGCTTAGTAACAGGGCGTTCGGTTGACGAGCAGTACTTC.

The chain uses TRBV3-1 (or the pseudogene TRBV3-2) and TRBJ2-2; possible D gene TRBD1, 5 bases. The germline V and J ends were trimmed by 0 bases and 5 bases, with 13 bases remaining between them. The V gene's germline CDR1 is LGHDT and CDR2 YNNKEL (reference sequence). The CDR3 length is 16 residues. The CDR3 DNA is TGTGCCAGCAGCCAAGAATTGCAGGGCAGGACCGGGGAGCTGTTTTTT. This sequence encodes CASSQELQGRTGELFF.

The chain couples TRBV5-7 to TRBJ1-5; D might be TRBD1 (6 bases). TRBV5-7 is known as an ORF, though its function is uncertain. The CDR3 covers 17 residues. Trimming took off 1 base at V and 5 bases at J, with 19 bases between the two ends. DNA for the CDR3: TGTGCCAGCAGCTTGAACAGGGCCGCCTCCGTGGATCAGCCCCAGCATTTT. This translates into CASSLNRAASVDQPQHF.

This sequence joins TRBV14 and TRBJ2-7; 8 bases agree with TRBD2. Germline-derived CDR1 and CDR2 are SGHDN and FVKESK. The CDR3 consists of 15 residues. Trimming cost V 7 bases and J 0 bases; bases outside gene matches: 8. The CDR3 protein is CASKLTSASSYEQYF. Written as DNA, the CDR3 is TGTGCCAGCAAACTGACTAGCGCGAGCTCCTACGAGCAGTACTTC.

The rearrangement uses TRBV18 and TRBJ2-7; D is perhaps TRBD2 (7 bases). The CDR3 extends over 16 amino acids. CDR1 and CDR2 (germline): KGHSH, LQKENI. Trimming took 0 bases from V and 7 from J, leaving 19 bases between them. The DNA of the CDR3 is TGTGCCAGCTCACCACCAGGGGGGGAGACCCCTTGGGAGCAGTACTTC. This codes for CASSPPGGETPWEQYF.

J is TRBJ1-4 and V is TRBV6-5, with 8 bases identical to TRBD1. Looked up from germline, CDR1 is MNHEY and CDR2 is SVGAGI. The CDR3 runs to 13 residues. V dropped 5 bases and J dropped 8; count of bases not matched to a gene: 4. The CDR3 DNA reads as TGTGCCAGCAGTCCAGGGGGCGAAGAAAAACTGTTTTTT. Its protein is CASSPGGEEKLFF.

This chain joins TRBV7-2 and TRBJ2-5, with D possibly matching TRBD2 (5 bases). The CDR3 has 17 residues. The V and J ends lost 1 base and 5 bases respectively, with 20 bases between them. The germline V gene encodes CDR1 SGHTA and CDR2 FQGNSA. The CDR3 coding sequence is TGTGCCAGCAGCTTAGTGGGTAGCGTCATCCAAGGGGAGACCCAGTACTTC. It yields the protein CASSLVGSVIQGETQYF.

The chain combines TRBV4-3 with TRBJ2-1; a possible D gene is TRBD2 (6 bases). CDR1 and CDR2 from the germline V gene are LGHNA and YSLEER. Between the trimmed V and J ends, which lost 1 base and 6 bases, there was a span of 13 bases. The CDR3 is made up of 15 amino acids. The CDR3 spells CASSQVTRLGNEQFF. The CDR3 DNA follows: TGCGCCAGCAGCCAAGTGACTAGGCTAGGCAATGAGCAGTTCTTC.

CDR3 in amino acids: CASSLAGTSASSYNEQFF. DNA for the CDR3: TGCGCCAGCAGCTTGGCCGGGACTAGCGCGAGCTCCTACAATGAGCAGTTCTTC. J is TRBJ2-1 and V is TRBV5-1, with TRBD2 matching 10 bases. There are 18 residues in the CDR3. Germline lookup yields CDR1 SGHRS and CDR2 YFSETQ. Trimming cost V 0 bases and J 0 bases; bases outside gene matches: 6. Full variable domain (outside the CDR3, taken from reference TRBV5-1 and TRBJ2-1): KAGVTQTPRYLIKTRGQQVTLSCSPISGHRSVSWYQQTPGQGLQFLFEYFSETQRNKGNFPGRFSGRQFSNSRSEMNVSTLELGDSALYLCASSLAGTSASSYNEQFFGPGTRLTVL.

This rearrangement joins TRBV5-1 to TRBJ2-5; TRBD2 aligns across 7 bases. Germline-derived CDR1 and CDR2 are SGHRS and YFSETQ. The CDR3 length is 17 residues. V shed 4 bases, J shed 1 base, and the junction held 13 bases outside the gene matches. The CDR3 region has the DNA TGCGCCAGCAGCCCCGTAGTTGGGGGGGGATCCCAAGAGACCCAGTACTTC. It is translated as CASSPVVGGGSQETQYF.